This T cell receptor (beta chain) was identified in a study of blood T cell repertoires in COVID-19. On the study more broadly: Sources were T cells, B-cell-depleted T cells, or PBMCs; the material itself was cDNA or gDNA.

Participant-reported clinical history was the basis for cohort assignment. The germline V gene encodes CDR1 SGDLS and CDR2 YYNGEE. The CDR3 has 14 amino acids. The V end was cut by 0 bases, the J end by 6 bases, with 7 bases between. In the source study's methods: The authors estimated nucleated cell counts from reference gene primer amplification. Clones were read by immunoSEQ multiplex PCR, and TCRdb kept only the in-frame ones, dropping some. That table furnishes V, J and clone size, whereas the DNA furnished D and trimming. This table holds approximately 300,000 clones, 85% found once. What was sequenced was PBMCs or T cells enriched from blood (not recorded which). The chain employs TRBV9 and TRBJ1-6; D is undetermined. The sequence derives from a woman younger than 45 who had been exposed to COVID-19. The CDR3 nucleotides read TGTGCCAGCAGCGTAGACCAGGCTAATTCACCCCTCCACTTT. Translating it yields CASSVDQANSPLHF.